The 26 T cell receptor beta chains below all came from one sample that was sequenced in a study of blood T cell repertoires in COVID-19. Assay used: immunoSEQ multiplex PCR; TCRdb lists only in-frame clones, some missing. The sample holds a few hundred thousand clones, roughly 88% seen once. Sequencing was performed on PBMCs or T cells enriched from blood (not recorded which). The receptors were sampled from a young woman who had recovered from COVID-19.

V gene TRBV7-8 combines with J gene TRBJ2-3, with 8 nucleotides matching TRBD1. Germline CDR1 and CDR2: SGHVS and FQNEAQ. Losses at the gene ends were 1 base for V and 3 bases for J; bases not matched to a gene: 9. The CDR3 contains 17 residues. CDR3 loop: CASSLDRRQGATDTQYF. The CDR3 region has the DNA TGTGCCAGCAGCTTAGACCGTCGTCAGGGGGCGACAGATACGCAGTATTTT.

The chain has TRBV7-8 and TRBJ1-2; no clear D. There are 12 residues in the CDR3. Germline V CDR1 and CDR2: SGHVS, FQNEAQ. V lost 4 bases and J lost 8, with 11 bases in between. The CDR3 sequence is CASSSDRGGYTF. As DNA, the CDR3 is TGTGCCAGCAGCTCAGACCGCGGCGGCTACACCTTC.

As to this clone: A read error may explain this, as a much larger clone is one base away. The chain joins TRBV6-2 or TRBV6-3 to TRBJ2-2; D not certain. The CDR3 is made up of 14 amino acids. Per germline, CDR1 MNHEY and CDR2 SVGEGT. The V end was cut by 6 bases, the J end by 4 bases, with 12 bases between. CDR3 nucleotides: TGTGCCAGCAGCACGAGTACCTCCACCGGGGAGCTGTTTTTT. This encodes CASSTSTSTGELFF.

The rearrangement joins TRBV14 to TRBJ1-2; possibly TRBD1 for D (6 bases). Trimming removed 4 bases from V and 4 bases from J, with 19 bases in between. This CDR3 spans 16 amino acids. CDR1 and CDR2 (germline): SGHDN, FVKESK. The CDR3 DNA sequence: TGTGCCAGCAGCCCAGTCACACAGGGATATAGCTATGGCTACACCTTC. Translated: CASSPVTQGYSYGYTF.

Remarks on this clone: Relative to the germline gene, one junction end is altered; a read error may explain this. This chain joins TRBV25-1 and TRBJ1-6, with D hard to call. Germline CDR1 is MGHDK and CDR2 is SYGVNS. The CDR3 runs 16 residues. The CDR3 spells CASSHRGSVYDSPLHF. CDR3 DNA sequence: TGTGCCAGCAGTCATCGGGGATCCGTCTATGATTCACCCCTCCACTTT.

The CDR3 spells CASSPGTAGNTIYF. The CDR3 region has the DNA TGTGCCAGCAGCCCCGGGACAGCTGGAAACACCATATATTTT. This chain links TRBV13 with TRBJ1-3; 7 nucleotides agree with TRBD1. The germline V gene encodes CDR1 PRHDT and CDR2 FYEKMQ (reference sequence). This CDR3 has 14 amino acids. The trim removed 5 bases at V and 2 bases at J, leaving 3 bases unmatched. Full variable domain (remainder filled in from reference TRBV13 and TRBJ1-3): AAGVIQSPRHLIKEKRETATLKCYPIPRHDTVYWYQQGPGQDPQFLISFYEKMQSDKGSIPDRFSAQQFSDYHSELNMSSLELGDSALYFCASSPGTAGNTIYFGEGSWLTVV.

This clone was detected only a few times. The chain carries TRBV30 and TRBJ1-5; 8 nucleotides match TRBD1. Germline loops: CDR1 GTSNPN, CDR2 SVGIG (reference sequence). The CDR3 extends over 14 amino acids. V shed 0 bases, J shed 2 bases, and the junction held 0 bases outside the gene matches. The CDR3 coding sequence is TGTGCCTGGAGTGTACAGGGGGGCAATCAGCCCCAGCATTTT. This translates into CAWSVQGGNQPQHF.

The V and J genes are TRBV24-1 and TRBJ1-2; maybe TRBD1 (5 bases). Trimming removed 4 bases at V and 8 bases at J, with 22 bases between. Germline CDR1 KGHDR, CDR2 SFDVKD. This CDR3 is 16 amino acids long. CDR3 residues: CATSDSRGLARRGYTF. The CDR3 DNA reads as TGTGCCACCAGTGACTCTAGGGGATTGGCTCGGAGAGGCTACACCTTC.

The chain recombines TRBV3-1 (or the pseudogene TRBV3-2) with TRBJ2-5, with TRBD2 matching 10 bases. The CDR3 has 14 residues. Germline V gene sequence: CDR1 LGHDT, CDR2 YNNKEL (reference sequence). V shed 4 bases and J 4 bases; nucleotides not matched to a gene: 3. Here the CDR3 reads CASSRAGGRETQYF. CDR3 nucleotide sequence: TGTGCCAGCAGCCGAGCGGGAGGGCGAGAGACCCAGTACTTC.

V usage is TRBV13 and J usage is TRBJ2-7; D is unclear. Trimming cost V 2 bases and J 0 bases, with 11 bases left between them. The CDR3 extends over 15 amino acids. The germline CDR1 and CDR2 sequences are PRHDT and FYEKMQ (reference sequence). The CDR3 loop is CASSLKPSSSYEQYF. Written as DNA, the CDR3 is TGTGCCAGCAGCTTAAAGCCATCAAGCTCCTACGAGCAGTACTTC.

The chain links TRBV7-6 to TRBJ2-7; TRBD1 aligns across 10 bases. J was trimmed by 3 bases and V by 3 bases; bases with no gene match: 2. The germline CDR1 and CDR2 sequences are SGHVS and FNYEAQ. The CDR3 contains 14 residues. The CDR3 here is CASSLRTGGYEQYF. The DNA of the CDR3 is TGTGCCAGCAGCTTGAGGACAGGGGGCTACGAGCAGTACTTC.

This rearrangement joins TRBV5-1 to TRBJ2-6, with 7 bases lining up with TRBD2. Germline V gives CDR1 SGHRS, CDR2 YFSETQ. This CDR3 has 20 amino acids. V lost 4 bases to trimming and J lost 0 bases; unmatched junction nucleotides: 16. The CDR3 bases are TGCGCCAGCAGCCTTTTCCTGCGGGGGACGGTGAACTCTGGGGCCAACGTCCTGACTTTC. Protein product: CASSLFLRGTVNSGANVLTF.

In this sample, this clone turned up once. The genes are TRBV4-3 and TRBJ1-4; a possible D gene is TRBD1 (6 bases). Germline V lookup: CDR1 LGHNA, CDR2 YSLEER. The germline V and J ends were trimmed by 0 bases and 5 bases, with 10 bases remaining between them. This CDR3 region has 15 residues. CDR3 nucleotide sequence: TGCGCCAGCAGCCAAGAGGGGCAGGGGAATGAAAAACTGTTTTTT. It specifies CASSQEGQGNEKLFF.

This chain joins TRBV9 and TRBJ2-3; D remains unclear. The CDR3 contains 12 residues. CDR1 is SGDLS and CDR2 is YYNGEE in the germline V gene. The V and J ends lost 0 bases and 6 bases respectively, with 5 bases between them. In DNA form, the CDR3 reads TGTGCCAGCAGCGTAGATCGGGATACGCAGTATTTT. As protein: CASSVDRDTQYF.

V is TRBV10-3 and J is TRBJ2-3, with 9 bases lining up with TRBD2. The CDR3 contains 14 residues. V lost 9 bases and J lost 2; bases outside the gene matches: 6. Per the germline V gene, CDR1 is ENHRY and CDR2 is SYGVKD. CDR3 nucleotide sequence: TGTGCCATTAAACGGACTAGCGACACAGATACGCAGTATTTT. Its translation is CAIKRTSDTDTQYF.

The chain uses TRBV7-3 and TRBJ2-1; 8 nucleotides match TRBD1. The germline gives CDR1 SGHTA, CDR2 FQGTGA. The CDR3 length is 13 residues. V was pared by 5 bases and J by 7 bases, with 4 bases of the junction left unmatched. The CDR3 sequence: CASSHGQGNEQFF. CDR3 coding DNA: TGTGCCAGCAGCCACGGACAGGGAAATGAGCAGTTCTTC.

The rearrangement joins TRBV6-6 to TRBJ1-4; 10 nucleotides match TRBD1. With 6 bases clipped from V and 7 bases from J, the junction kept 5 bases outside the gene matches. This CDR3 is 14 amino acids long. The V gene's germline CDR1 is MNHNY and CDR2 SVGAGI (reference sequence). CDR3 sequence: CASRETGGPEKLFF. The CDR3 coding sequence is TGTGCCAGCAGGGAGACAGGGGGCCCTGAAAAACTGTTTTTT.

The DNA for the CDR3 is TGTGCCTGGAGTGAGGTAGGGGCGGATGAAAAACTGTTTTTT. Its translation is CAWSEVGADEKLFF. This chain uses TRBV30 with TRBJ1-4; a weak D match, TRBD1 (5 bases). The CDR3 extends over 14 amino acids. Germline V gene lookup returns CDR1 GTSNPN and CDR2 SVGIG (reference sequence). The V and J ends lost 1 base and 6 bases respectively, with 12 bases between them.

V is TRBV4-1 and J is TRBJ1-1, with 7 bases that match TRBD1. The CDR3 is 16 amino acids. Germline V gene data show CDR1 as MGHRA and CDR2 as YSYEKL. Germline trimming cut 0 bases from V and 6 bases from J; bases unmatched to any gene: 10. The CDR3 DNA sequence: TGCGCCAGCAGCCAAGAGCCTTACAGGGGTGGCTCTGAAGCTTTCTTT. It is translated as CASSQEPYRGGSEAFF.

The chain combines TRBV28 with TRBJ1-5, with TRBD1 as a possible D gene (5 bases). This CDR3 spans 17 amino acids. Germline V gene data show CDR1 as MDHEN and CDR2 as SYDVKM. The V gene lost 7 bases and the J gene lost 5 bases, with 24 bases spanning the gap. CDR3 amino acids: CASTASQRGVFHQPQHF. In nucleotides, the CDR3 is TGTGCCAGCACCGCGTCCCAACGGGGGGTATTCCATCAGCCCCAGCATTTT.

This chain links TRBV7-2 with TRBJ1-1; D perhaps matches TRBD1 (5 bases). Germline CDR1 is SGHTA and CDR2 is FQGNSA. V was trimmed by 6 bases and J by 1 base, leaving 18 bases between them. The CDR3 totals 16 residues. The DNA for the CDR3 is TGTGCCAGCAGTTCGCCCCCGCGGACACCGAACACTGAAGCTTTCTTT. Translation gives CASSSPPRTPNTEAFF.

The chain links TRBV5-6 to TRBJ2-1, with 15 nucleotides matching TRBD2. The CDR3 runs to 17 residues. V dropped 0 bases and J dropped 2; count of bases not matched to a gene: 0. Germline assignment: CDR1 SGHDT and CDR2 YYEEEE. The CDR3 nucleotides read TGTGCCAGCAGCTTGGGGACTAGCGGGGGGGCCTACAATGAGCAGTTCTTC. Translating gives CASSLGTSGGAYNEQFF. The whole variable domain, filled in from reference TRBV5-6 and TRBJ2-1, reads DAGVTQSPTHLIKTRGQQVTLRCSPKSGHDTVSWYQQALGQGPQFIFQYYEEEERQRGNFPDRFSGHQFPNYSSELNVNALLLGDSALYLCASSLGTSGGAYNEQFFGPGTRLTVL.

The CDR3 DNA follows: TGCGCCAGCAGCCAAGAGGACATGGGTCTTTCACCCCTCCACTTT. Its translation: CASSQEDMGLSPLHF. The chain uses TRBV4-3 and TRBJ1-6, with a tentative D call TRBD1 (5 bases). The length of the CDR3 is 15 residues. Germline CDR1 and CDR2: LGHNA and YSLEER. Trimming shortened V by 0 bases and J by 9 bases, and 12 bases separated the two germline ends.

CDR3 in amino acids: CASSLGDSPTDTQYF. The CDR3 nucleotides are TGTGCCAGCAGCTTAGGGGACTCTCCCACAGATACGCAGTATTTT. The chain employs TRBV7-9 and TRBJ2-3; perhaps TRBD2 as D (6 bases). V shed 1 base and J shed 2 bases, with 10 bases lying between them. The CDR3 is made up of 15 amino acids. CDR1 is SEHNR, CDR2 FQNEAQ, per germline (reference sequence). The complete variable domain, with remaining parts taken from reference TRBV7-9 and TRBJ2-3, reads DTGVSQNPRHKITKRGQNVTFRCDPISEHNRLYWYRQTLGQGPEFLTYFQNEAQLEKSRLLSDRFSAERPKGSFSTLEIQRTEQGDSAMYLCASSLGDSPTDTQYFGPGTRLTVL.

The chain joins TRBV28 to TRBJ2-6; D unclear. Germline CDR1 MDHEN, CDR2 SYDVKM. The CDR3 extends over 14 amino acids. V was trimmed by 7 bases and J by 2 bases, leaving 9 bases between them. The CDR3 loop reads CASNSNPGANVLTF. CDR3 coding DNA: TGTGCCAGCAACTCGAATCCTGGGGCCAACGTCCTGACTTTC.

This rearrangement joins TRBV9 to TRBJ2-5; TRBD1 is a possible D gene (5 bases). V was cut by 0 bases and J by 5 bases, with 14 bases left in between. Germline values: CDR1 SGDLS, CDR2 YYNGEE. The CDR3 is 15 amino acids. DNA of the CDR3: TGTGCCAGCAGCGTAGGACAGCTGAGGTGGGAGACCCAGTACTTC. Translating gives CASSVGQLRWETQYF.